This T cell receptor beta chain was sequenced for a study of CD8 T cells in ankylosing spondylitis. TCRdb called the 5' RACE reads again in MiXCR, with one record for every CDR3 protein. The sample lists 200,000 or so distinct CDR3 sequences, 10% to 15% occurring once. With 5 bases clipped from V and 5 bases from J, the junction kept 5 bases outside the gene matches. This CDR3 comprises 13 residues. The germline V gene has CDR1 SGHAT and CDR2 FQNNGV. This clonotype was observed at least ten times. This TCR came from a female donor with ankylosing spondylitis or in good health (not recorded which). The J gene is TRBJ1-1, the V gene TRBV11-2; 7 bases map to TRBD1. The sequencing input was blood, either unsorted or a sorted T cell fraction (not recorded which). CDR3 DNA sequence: TGTGCCAGCAGCCATTTGGGACAGACTGAAGCTTTCTTT. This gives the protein CASSHLGQTEAFF.